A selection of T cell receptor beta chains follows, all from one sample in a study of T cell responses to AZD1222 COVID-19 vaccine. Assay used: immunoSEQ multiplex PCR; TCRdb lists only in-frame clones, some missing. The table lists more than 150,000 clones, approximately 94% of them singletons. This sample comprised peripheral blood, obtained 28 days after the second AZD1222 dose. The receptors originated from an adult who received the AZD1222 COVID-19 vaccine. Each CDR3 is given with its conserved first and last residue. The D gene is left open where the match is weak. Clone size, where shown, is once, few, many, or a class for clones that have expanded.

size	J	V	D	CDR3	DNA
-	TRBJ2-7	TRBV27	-	CASSLSWGLTASGQYF	TGTGCCAGCAGTTTATCGTGGGGGCTGACGGCCTCCGGGCAGTACTTC
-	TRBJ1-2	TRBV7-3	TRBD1	CASSPGGTDYGYTF	TGTGCCAGCAGCCCAGGGGGCACGGACTATGGCTACACCTTC
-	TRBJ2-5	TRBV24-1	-	CATSDFLPGRSTETQYF	TGTGCCACCAGTGATTTCTTACCGGGTAGGAGTACGGAGACCCAGTACTTC
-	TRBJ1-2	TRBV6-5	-	CASNRGVNGYTF	TGTGCCAGCAACCGCGGGGTCAATGGCTACACCTTC
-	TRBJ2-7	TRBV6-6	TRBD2	CASSKGLAGVHEQYF	TGTGCCAGCAGTAAGGGACTAGCGGGAGTCCACGAGCAGTACTTC
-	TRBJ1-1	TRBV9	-	CASSGRENTEAFF	TGTGCCAGCAGCGGAAGGGAGAACACTGAAGCTTTCTTT
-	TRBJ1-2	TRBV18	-	CASSPIKGVGYGYTF	TGTGCCAGCTCACCAATAAAGGGAGTAGGGTATGGCTACACCTTC
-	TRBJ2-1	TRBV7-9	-	CASSLDPIGEQFF	TGTGCCAGCAGCTTAGATCCCATCGGTGAGCAGTTCTTC
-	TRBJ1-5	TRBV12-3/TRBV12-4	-	CASSLDWQPQHF	TGTGCCAGCAGTTTGGACTGGCAGCCCCAGCATTTT
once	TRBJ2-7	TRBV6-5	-	CASTPRRSSYEQYF	TGTGCCAGCACCCCCAGGAGGAGCTCCTACGAGCAGTACTTC
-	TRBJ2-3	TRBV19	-	CASSMRIAVVTDTQYF	TGTGCCAGTAGTATGAGGATCGCTGTGGTCACAGATACGCAGTATTTT
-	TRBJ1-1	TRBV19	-	CASSIQYGQVKTEAFF	TGTGCCAGTAGTATCCAATACGGCCAGGTGAAGACTGAAGCTTTCTTT
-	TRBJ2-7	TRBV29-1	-	CSVDEGYEQYF	TGCAGCGTTGATGAAGGGTACGAGCAGTACTTC
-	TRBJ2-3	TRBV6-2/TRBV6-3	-	CASSSHSRKGTDTQYF	TGTGCCAGCAGTTCGCACAGCCGCAAGGGCACAGATACGCAGTATTTT